The rows below give T cell receptor beta chains drawn from one sample of a study of shared clonotypes between healthy human individuals. The protocol was immunoSEQ multiplex PCR, while the TCRdb copy is restricted to in-frame clones and leaves out a portion. The repertoire has 300,000 to 400,000 clones, around 90% of them found once; the top ten carry 15% to 20%. Sequenced sample: memory CD8+ T cells sorted from blood. Receptors were obtained from a young man in good health. Both conserved end residues are part of each CDR3. D genes are given only for firm matches. Some rows have no size entry. The others give once, few or many, or a class for an expanded clone.

D: TRBD1
size: .
V: TRBV5-1
J: TRBJ1-2
length: 14
DNA: TGCGCCAGCAGCTGGAACAGGGGATGGAGTGGCTACACCTTC
CDR3: CASSWNRGWSGYTF

D: .
size: once
V: TRBV7-2
J: TRBJ1-5
length: 10
DNA: TGTGCCAGCGACGGTTGGCCCCAGCATTTT
CDR3: CASDGWPQHF

D: TRBD2
size: .
V: TRBV9
J: TRBJ2-5
length: 14
DNA: TGTGCCAGCTCCAAGGCGGGGGTGGTAGAGACCCAGTACTTC
CDR3: CASSKAGVVETQYF

D: .
size: .
V: TRBV5-1
J: TRBJ2-7
length: 13
DNA: TGCGCCAGCAGCTTCGGGGCAGACTACGAGCAGTACTTC
CDR3: CASSFGADYEQYF

D: .
size: .
V: TRBV10-2
J: TRBJ2-1
length: 13
DNA: TGCGCCACGGCTAGCGCAACCTACAATGAGCAGTTCTTC
CDR3: CATASATYNEQFF

D: TRBD1
size: .
V: TRBV7-7
J: TRBJ2-5
length: 14
DNA: TGTGCTAGCAGCCTCCGGACAGGACAAGAGACCCAGTACTTC
CDR3: CASSLRTGQETQYF

D: TRBD2
size: .
V: TRBV28
J: TRBJ2-7
length: 15
DNA: TGTGCCAGCAGTTTATGGCGGGAGACGACCTACGAGCAGTACTTC
CDR3: CASSLWRETTYEQYF

D: .
size: .
V: TRBV6-5
J: TRBJ1-1
length: 15
DNA: TGTGCCAGCAGTTACCAAGACCGGGTCGACACTGAAGCTTTCTTT
CDR3: CASSYQDRVDTEAFF

D: .
size: once
V: TRBV5-1
J: TRBJ1-2
length: 13
DNA: TGCGCCAGCAGCTTGGGGAACAAACGTGGCTACACCTTC
CDR3: CASSLGNKRGYTF

D: TRBD1
size: .
V: TRBV6-1
J: TRBJ1-3
length: 17
DNA: TGTGCCAGCAGTGTCCGGGACAGCTACCTCGGTCTAAACACCATATATTTT
CDR3: CASSVRDSYLGLNTIYF

D: TRBD1
size: .
V: TRBV5-1
J: TRBJ2-1
length: 16
DNA: TGCGCCAGCAGCCCACTATTAGGACAGGGATATAGTGAGCAGTTCTTC
CDR3: CASSPLLGQGYSEQFF

D: TRBD2
size: .
V: TRBV7-2
J: TRBJ2-1
length: 15
DNA: TGTGCCAGCAGTTGGTGGGGACTAACCTACAATGAGCAGTTCTTC
CDR3: CASSWWGLTYNEQFF

D: .
size: .
V: TRBV5-4
J: TRBJ1-2
length: 14
DNA: TGTGCCAGCAGCTGGGGGAGTCTAAACTATGGCTACACCTTC
CDR3: CASSWGSLNYGYTF

D: .
size: .
V: TRBV30
J: TRBJ1-1
length: 13
DNA: TGTGCCTCGGACCATCCGATGAACACTGAAGCTTTCTTT
CDR3: CASDHPMNTEAFF

D: .
size: .
V: TRBV4-3
J: TRBJ2-5
length: 16
DNA: TGCGCCAGCAGCCAAGATTGGAGGGGGCGGCTAGAGACCCAGTACTTC
CDR3: CASSQDWRGRLETQYF

D: .
size: .
V: TRBV10-2
J: TRBJ1-1
length: 11
DNA: TGCGCCAGCAGTGGTGGCACTGAAGCTTTCTTT
CDR3: CASSGGTEAFF

D: .
size: .
V: TRBV15
J: TRBJ2-7
length: 15
DNA: TGTGCCACCAGCAGAGATAGGGCCGGCTCCTACGAGCAGTACTTC
CDR3: CATSRDRAGSYEQYF

D: .
size: .
V: TRBV11-2
J: TRBJ2-3
length: 14
DNA: TGTGCCAGCAGCTTACTAGTTAGCACAGATACGCAGTATTTT
CDR3: CASSLLVSTDTQYF

D: .
size: .
V: TRBV7-6
J: TRBJ2-7
length: 14
DNA: TGTGCCAGCAGCGTAGGGACCGGCCCCTACGAGCAGTACTTC
CDR3: CASSVGTGPYEQYF

D: TRBD2
size: .
V: TRBV28
J: TRBJ2-5
length: 14
DNA: TGTGCCAGCAGTTTATACGGGGGGGTGGAGACCCAGTACTTC
CDR3: CASSLYGGVETQYF

D: .
size: .
V: TRBV4-1
J: TRBJ1-2
length: 14
DNA: TGCGCCAGCAGCCAAGTAGGAGGCAGACATGGCTACACCTTC
CDR3: CASSQVGGRHGYTF

D: .
size: .
V: TRBV27
J: TRBJ2-3
length: 15
DNA: TGTGCCAGCAGTTTTTCGCGCCTACGCACAGATACGCAGTATTTT
CDR3: CASSFSRLRTDTQYF

D: TRBD1
size: .
V: TRBV9
J: TRBJ1-4
length: 15
DNA: TGTGCCAGCAGCGTAGGGGACAGCAATAATGAAAAACTGTTTTTT
CDR3: CASSVGDSNNEKLFF

D: TRBD1
size: .
V: TRBV2
J: TRBJ2-7
length: 11
DNA: TGTGCCAGTATACAGGGGCCCGAGCAGTACTTC
CDR3: CASIQGPEQYF

D: .
size: .
V: TRBV6-6
J: TRBJ2-7
length: 12
DNA: TGTGCCAGCACCGGAGGGGCCTACGAGCAGTACTTC
CDR3: CASTGGAYEQYF

D: .
size: .
V: TRBV20-1
J: TRBJ1-1
length: 11
DNA: TGCAGTCCACGGATTGGCGGTGAAGCTTTCTTT
CDR3: CSPRIGGEAFF

D: .
size: once
V: TRBV11-2
J: TRBJ2-1
length: 16
DNA: TGTGCCAGCAGCTTAATGATATCCTCTTCCTACAATGAGCAGTTCTTC
CDR3: CASSLMISSSYNEQFF

D: .
size: .
V: TRBV5-4
J: TRBJ1-1
length: 12
DNA: TGTGCCAGCTATGGGGGGGGCACTGAAGCTTTCTTT
CDR3: CASYGGGTEAFF

D: .
size: .
V: TRBV6-5
J: TRBJ1-5
length: 15
DNA: TGTGCCAGCAAGTATAGGATTGGCCCAAATCAGCCCCAGCATTTT
CDR3: CASKYRIGPNQPQHF

D: TRBD1
size: .
V: TRBV27
J: TRBJ2-7
length: 17
DNA: TGTGCCAGCAGGAATTTCAATCGACAGGGGAAATACTACGAGCAGTACTTC
CDR3: CASRNFNRQGKYYEQYF

D: .
size: .
V: TRBV4-3
J: TRBJ2-7
length: 19
DNA: TGCGCCAGCAGCCAAGATCTCGAAGTAGCGGCCGAGATTTCCTACGAGCAGTACTTC
CDR3: CASSQDLEVAAEISYEQYF

D: TRBD2
size: .
V: TRBV9
J: TRBJ2-1
length: 17
DNA: TGTGCCAGCAGCGGGTTGGGAGGACTAGCGGCGTACAATGAGCAGTTCTTC
CDR3: CASSGLGGLAAYNEQFF

D: TRBD2
size: .
V: TRBV29-1
J: TRBJ2-1
length: 16
DNA: TGCAGCGTCGATGGGACTAGCGGGGGGGCCTACAATGAGCAGTTCTTC
CDR3: CSVDGTSGGAYNEQFF

D: TRBD2
size: .
V: TRBV5-4
J: TRBJ2-3
length: 16
DNA: TGTGCCAGCAGCTTCGGGACTAGCGCCACCACAGATACGCAGTATTTT
CDR3: CASSFGTSATTDTQYF

D: .
size: .
V: TRBV7-6
J: TRBJ2-7
length: 17
DNA: TGTGCCAGCAGCTTAGTCGTGGCATTCGATCGTCCGACCGAGCAGTACTTC
CDR3: CASSLVVAFDRPTEQYF

D: .
size: .
V: TRBV28
J: TRBJ2-5
length: 17
DNA: TGTGCCAGCAGTTTAGGCCCCACCCCAGGGGACCAAGAGACCCAGTACTTC
CDR3: CASSLGPTPGDQETQYF

D: TRBD1
size: .
V: TRBV7-9
J: TRBJ2-7
length: 14
DNA: TGTGCCAGCAGCCCCTGGGACAGCATCTACGAGCAGTACTTC
CDR3: CASSPWDSIYEQYF

D: TRBD2
size: .
V: TRBV5-1
J: TRBJ2-7
length: 15
DNA: TGCGCCAGCAGCTCCCTCCCTAGCGGCTCCTACGAGCAGTACTTC
CDR3: CASSSLPSGSYEQYF

D: .
size: .
V: TRBV2
J: TRBJ1-1
length: 15
DNA: TGTGCCAGCAGTGCCCTGTTCGGGGCAGGCACTGAAGCTTTCTTT
CDR3: CASSALFGAGTEAFF

D: TRBD1
size: .
V: TRBV6-5
J: TRBJ2-5
length: 14
DNA: TGTGCCAGCAGTGGGACAGGCACACAAGAGACCCAGTACTTC
CDR3: CASSGTGTQETQYF

D: TRBD2
size: .
V: TRBV4-3
J: TRBJ2-7
length: 16
DNA: TGCGCCAGCAGCCAGGGACTAGCGGGAGTGGCCTACGAGCAGTACTTC
CDR3: CASSQGLAGVAYEQYF

D: .
size: .
V: TRBV11-2
J: TRBJ1-5
length: 15
DNA: TGTGCCAGCAGCTTAGGCCGGGATGGCAATCAGCCCCAGCATTTT
CDR3: CASSLGRDGNQPQHF

D: .
size: .
V: TRBV11-2
J: TRBJ2-5
length: 13
DNA: TGTGCCAGCAGCTTAGAGAACAGGCCGACCCAGTACTTC
CDR3: CASSLENRPTQYF

D: .
size: .
V: TRBV13
J: TRBJ2-5
length: 16
DNA: TGTGCCAGCAGCCCCTCAGCCGACGGGGGCCAAGAGACCCAGTACTTC
CDR3: CASSPSADGGQETQYF

D: .
size: .
V: TRBV6-1
J: TRBJ2-3
length: 13
DNA: TGTGCCAGCCCAGGGGACAATAGAGATACGCAGTATTTT
CDR3: CASPGDNRDTQYF

D: TRBD2
size: .
V: TRBV4-1
J: TRBJ2-1
length: 19
DNA: TGCGCCAGCAGCCAACCCGGAGGGACTAGCGGGAGCTCCTACAATGAGCAGTTCTTC
CDR3: CASSQPGGTSGSSYNEQFF

D: .
size: .
V: TRBV28
J: TRBJ1-4
length: 15
DNA: TGTGCCAGCAGTTCACCTCAGGAGTGGGAAGAAAAACTGTTTTTT
CDR3: CASSSPQEWEEKLFF

D: .
size: .
V: TRBV19
J: TRBJ2-7
length: 13
DNA: TGTGCCAGTAGTATCGGGCCGATCTACGAGCAGTACTTC
CDR3: CASSIGPIYEQYF

D: TRBD2
size: .
V: TRBV28
J: TRBJ2-7
length: 12
DNA: TGTGCCAGCAATGGGGGAGGGTTAGAGCAGTACTTC
CDR3: CASNGGGLEQYF

D: .
size: .
V: TRBV30
J: TRBJ2-7
length: 12
DNA: TGTGCCTGGACCGTCGGGACCTACGAGCAGTACTTC
CDR3: CAWTVGTYEQYF

D: .
size: .
V: TRBV27
J: TRBJ2-2
length: 14
DNA: TGTGCCAGCAGCCCTCAGGGCCGGGCCGGGGAGCTGTTTTTT
CDR3: CASSPQGRAGELFF

D: .
size: .
V: TRBV5-6
J: TRBJ2-3
length: 13
DNA: TGTGCCAGCAGCCCGGACAGCTCAGATACGCAGTATTTT
CDR3: CASSPDSSDTQYF

D: .
size: .
V: TRBV13
J: TRBJ2-7
length: 15
DNA: TGTGCCAGCAGCCTGGTTTGGACAGAGGACTACGAGCAGTACTTC
CDR3: CASSLVWTEDYEQYF

D: .
size: .
V: TRBV9
J: TRBJ1-1
length: 12
DNA: TGTGCCAGCACGGGGTCGGGGGCTGAAGCTTTCTTT
CDR3: CASTGSGAEAFF